This T cell receptor beta chain was documented in a study of blood T cells in healthy people across ages. A sample-barcoded 5' primer and a J-beta primer mix were used in a second PCR of roughly 6 to 11 cycles. The yield of each sample was at least 2.5 million CDR3-containing paired-end reads. MiXCR was run by TCRdb on the 5' RACE reads, yielding one entry per CDR3 protein. The table lists approximately 800,000 distinct CDR3 sequences, roughly three fifths of them singletons. This clonotype was observed many times. V was cut by 3 bases and J by 2 bases, with 8 bases left in between. The CDR3 contains 13 residues. Per the germline V gene, CDR1 is MNHEY and CDR2 is SMNVEV (reference sequence).

The TCR comes from a man in his forties in good health. V is TRBV27 and J is TRBJ2-7; the D gene is possibly TRBD1 (5 bases). Sequenced: blood. DNA of the CDR3: TGTGCCAGCAGTTTGGGCAGGGCCTACGAGCAGTACTTC. Residues: CASSLGRAYEQYF.